The 29 T cell receptor beta chains presented below share a single source sample, sequenced in a study of T cell repertoires in cytomegalovirus infection. Their antigen targets remain unknown. Via MiXCR, TCRdb re-called the reads, giving one row per CDR3 protein. The sample yields over 250,000 distinct CDR3 sequences, about 20% seen once. The sample was cultured PBMCs, taken from culture after CMV antigen stimulation. The receptors were sampled from a human donor in good health (CMV status not recorded). Some clones in this sample may be carry-over from other donors' samples.

The genes are TRBV5-4 and TRBJ2-3, with 9 bases matching TRBD1. V was pared by 5 bases and J by 4 bases, with 8 bases of the junction left unmatched. This CDR3 comprises 15 residues. The germline V gene has CDR1 SGHNT and CDR2 YYREEE (reference sequence). CDR3 sequence (DNA): TGTGCCAGCAGTCCGCCGGGACAGGGCGCAGATACGCAGTATTTT. Its protein is CASSPPGQGADTQYF.

The chain has TRBV3-1 and TRBJ1-1; D is ambiguous. V was shortened by 4 bases and J by 5 bases, with 11 bases between the two germline ends. Germline V CDR1 and CDR2: LGHDT, YNNKEL (reference sequence). The CDR3 has 13 amino acids. The DNA of the CDR3 is TGTGCCAGCAGCCCTCCTCATGGAACTGAAGCTTTCTTT. Its translation is CASSPPHGTEAFF.

This clonotype was seen repeatedly, ten times or more. V usage is TRBV27 and J usage is TRBJ1-2; D remains ambiguous. In germline, CDR1 is MNHEY, CDR2 SMNVEV (reference sequence). Trimming stripped 5 bases from V and 6 bases from J, with 13 bases between. The CDR3 is 13 residues long. In DNA form, the CDR3 reads TGTGCCAGCAGTCCCTTGGGAGGGAATGGCTACACCTTC. Amino acid sequence: CASSPLGGNGYTF.

This clonotype was detected many times. The chain has TRBV27 and TRBJ2-7; 10 bases align to TRBD2. Losses at the gene ends were 5 bases for V and 2 bases for J; bases not matched to a gene: 9. There are 16 residues in the CDR3. In germline, CDR1 is MNHEY, CDR2 SMNVEV (reference sequence). This CDR3 is CASSPPLAGMPYEQYF. The DNA of the CDR3 is TGTGCCAGCAGTCCCCCACTAGCGGGGATGCCCTACGAGCAGTACTTC.

This clonotype was observed many times. The chain combines TRBV7-6 with TRBJ2-2, with D unclear. From germline, CDR1 is SGHVS and CDR2 FNYEAQ. There are 14 residues in the CDR3. V lost 5 bases and J lost 7, with 14 bases in between. The DNA of the CDR3 is TGTGCCAGCAGCCCTGCCTCCTTAGGCGGGGAGCTGTTTTTT. This sequence encodes CASSPASLGGELFF.

This chain connects TRBV2 to TRBJ2-1; TRBD2 matches 14 bases. Trimming at V came to 6 bases and at J to 9 bases, leaving 7 bases not matched to a gene. Germline V gene data show CDR1 as SNHLY and CDR2 as FYNNEI. The CDR3 consists of 15 residues. CDR3 sequence: CASRAGTSGSGEQFF. The CDR3 DNA is TGTGCCAGCAGGGCGGGGACTAGCGGGAGTGGTGAGCAGTTCTTC. Looking up the rest from reference TRBV2 and TRBJ2-1 gives the full variable domain: EPEVTQTPSHQVTQMGQEVILRCVPISNHLYFYWYRQILGQKVEFLVSFYNNEISEKSEIFDDQFSVERPDGSNFTLKIRSTKLEDSAMYFCASRAGTSGSGEQFFGPGTRLTVL.

The chain is built from TRBV11-2 and TRBJ2-7; tentative D call: TRBD1 (6 bases). The germline V and J ends were trimmed by 8 bases and 2 bases, with 16 bases remaining between them. CDR1 is SGHAT and CDR2 is FQNNGV in the germline V gene. The length of the CDR3 is 14 residues. The CDR3 coding sequence is TGTGCCAGCGGGCTACAGGGCCTTACCTACGAGCAGTACTTC. Its protein product is CASGLQGLTYEQYF.

This clonotype was seen a few times. The V call is TRBV6-1, the J call TRBJ1-5, with D perhaps matching TRBD1 (5 bases). Germline lookup yields CDR1 MNHNS and CDR2 SASEGT. This CDR3 has 13 residues. V gave up 7 bases and J gave up 5 bases, with 12 bases separating them. The CDR3 nucleotides read TGTGCCAGCAACCCCCCAGGGCATCAGCCCCAGCATTTT. Its protein product is CASNPPGHQPQHF.

The chain uses TRBV2 and TRBJ2-2; 9 bases are shared with TRBD1. V dropped 6 bases and J dropped 6; count of bases not matched to a gene: 5. Germline values: CDR1 SNHLY, CDR2 FYNNEI. The CDR3 extends over 14 amino acids. The CDR3 reads CASRGTGTPGELFF. CDR3 bases: TGTGCCAGCAGAGGGACAGGGACTCCCGGGGAGCTGTTTTTT.

This clonotype was found a few times. V is TRBV11-3 and J is TRBJ2-1; 10 bases map to TRBD2. Germline V gene data show CDR1 as SGHNT and CDR2 as YENEEA. The J segment lost 0 bases and the V segment lost 1 base, leaving 3 bases of the junction unmatched. The CDR3 covers 17 residues. CDR3 DNA sequence: TGTGCCAGCAGCTTAGTCGCTAGCGGGAGCTCCTACAATGAGCAGTTCTTC. This codes for CASSLVASGSSYNEQFF.

The genes are TRBV29-1 and TRBJ1-4; TRBD1 matches 8 bases. There are 13 residues in the CDR3. CDR1 and CDR2 (germline): SQVTM, ANQGSEA. Trimming took 7 bases from V and 8 from J; bases not matched to a gene: 9. DNA of the CDR3: TGCAGCGCCGATGACAGGGGAGGCGAAAAACTGTTTTTT. Encoded protein: CSADDRGGEKLFF.

The J gene is TRBJ2-3, the V gene TRBV19, with 10 bases fitting TRBD1. Looked up from germline, CDR1 is LNHDA and CDR2 is SQIVND (reference sequence). The V gene end was trimmed by 5 bases and the J gene end by 13 bases; junction bases not matched to a gene: 12. CDR3 length: 14 amino acids. The DNA for the CDR3 is TGTGCCAGTAGTCCGGCCCGGCTGACAGGGGGCGAGTATTTT. It encodes CASSPARLTGGEYF.

This clonotype has only a few counts. The chain recombines TRBV27 with TRBJ2-1, with a weak D call TRBD2 (6 bases). From germline, CDR1 is MNHEY and CDR2 SMNVEV (reference sequence). The CDR3 contains 14 residues. The V and J ends lost 3 bases and 9 bases respectively, with 15 bases between them. The CDR3, as DNA: TGTGCCAGCAGTTTGGGAGGACCGGCCGGTGAGCAGTTCTTC. It encodes CASSLGGPAGEQFF.

In this sample, this clonotype turned up a few times. The chain uses TRBV19 and TRBJ2-1, with a tentative D call TRBD1 (6 bases). V shed 11 bases and J shed 5 bases, with 16 bases lying between them. Germline V lookup: CDR1 LNHDA, CDR2 SQIVND (reference sequence). The CDR3 covers 13 residues. The CDR3 loop is CAVEGQINNEQFF. DNA for the CDR3: TGTGCCGTAGAAGGACAGATAAACAATGAGCAGTTCTTC.

This clonotype was seen only a few times. The rearrangement joins TRBV12-3 or TRBV12-4 to TRBJ2-1; 12 nucleotides align to TRBD2. The V and J ends lost 6 bases and 9 bases, in that order; junction bases with no gene match: 15. The CDR3 spans 17 residues. The DNA for the CDR3 is TGTGCCAGCAGCTCCGCTAGCGGGAGGGCCTTAGGGGGTGAGCAGTTCTTC. Translating gives CASSSASGRALGGEQFF.

This clonotype showed up just a few times. The gene calls are TRBV29-1 and TRBJ2-1; 7 positions agree with TRBD1. V lost 6 bases, J lost 2 bases, and 13 bases stayed unmatched. Per germline, CDR1 SQVTM and CDR2 ANQGSEA. The CDR3 loop spans 16 amino acids. The CDR3 is CSVIPNRGEAYNEQFF. Here the CDR3 DNA reads TGCAGCGTGATACCGAACAGGGGAGAAGCCTACAATGAGCAGTTCTTC.

This clonotype has just a few counts. The gene calls are TRBV28 and TRBJ2-1, with TRBD1 matching 9 bases. This CDR3 contains 14 residues. V gave up 7 bases and J gave up 8 bases; unmatched junction bases: 9. Germline CDR1 is MDHEN and CDR2 is SYDVKM. The CDR3, as DNA: TGTGCCAGCACCCCTGGTGGGACAGGGCATGAGCAGTTCTTC. Its translation is CASTPGGTGHEQFF.

The table lists this clonotype with many counts. The chain uses TRBV7-6 and TRBJ2-1, with 12 bases identical to TRBD2. This CDR3 contains 16 residues. CDR1 is SGHVS, CDR2 FNYEAQ, per germline. V shed 5 bases and J 6 bases; nucleotides not matched to a gene: 8. CDR3 amino acids: CASSRGLAGRRNEQFF. The CDR3 nucleotides read TGTGCCAGCAGCCGAGGACTAGCGGGAAGGCGCAATGAGCAGTTCTTC. The full variable domain, its missing parts supplied by reference TRBV7-6 and TRBJ2-1, is GAGVSQSPRYKVTKRGQDVALRCDPISGHVSLYWYRQALGQGPEFLTYFNYEAQQDKSGLPNDRFSAERPEGSISTLTIQRTEQRDSAMYRCASSRGLAGRRNEQFFGPGTRLTVL.

This clonotype was counted between two and nine times. V and J are TRBV12-3 or TRBV12-4 and TRBJ1-2; a weak D match, TRBD1 (5 bases). The CDR3 consists of 12 residues. Trimming took 3 bases from V and 8 from J, leaving 10 bases between them. The CDR3 is CASSFGRAGYTF. Here the CDR3 DNA reads TGTGCCAGCAGTTTCGGCAGGGCAGGCTACACCTTC.

This clonotype was recorded many times. J is TRBJ2-5 and V is TRBV7-2, with TRBD2 identical over 8 bases. Germline V gene data show CDR1 as SGHTA and CDR2 as FQGNSA. The V gene end was trimmed by 5 bases and the J gene end by 4 bases; junction bases not matched to a gene: 3. The CDR3 extends over 13 amino acids. CDR3 nucleotide sequence: TGTGCCAGCAGCCGTAGCGGGATAGAGACCCAGTACTTC. As protein: CASSRSGIETQYF.

This clonotype occurred a few times. The rearrangement uses TRBV12-3 or TRBV12-4 and TRBJ2-7; D uncertain. The CDR3 is made up of 12 amino acids. Deletions cut 1 base from V and 5 bases from J, with 6 bases between. CDR3 in amino acids: CASSLEGDEQYV. The CDR3 DNA reads TGTGCCAGCAGTTTAGAGGGCGACGAGCAGTACGTC.

As regards this clonotype: Just one base apart from a much larger clone, this may be a read error. The chain joins TRBV7-2 to TRBJ1-1, with no clear D. This CDR3 contains 12 residues. V lost 3 bases, J lost 5 bases, and 7 bases lay in between. Germline V lookup: CDR1 SGHTA, CDR2 FQGNSA. In nucleotides, the CDR3 is TGTGCCAGCAGCTTTCGGAGGACTGAAGCTTTCTTT. Amino acid sequence: CASSFRRTEAFF.

The V and J genes are TRBV7-3 and TRBJ2-7; D is possibly TRBD2 (6 bases). Trimming left V 5 bases short and J 3 bases short, with 14 bases between. CDR3 length equals 14 residues. Germline V gene lookup returns CDR1 SGHTA and CDR2 FQGTGA. The CDR3, as DNA: TGTGCCAGCAGCCCTGGGGGGATGGGCTACGAGCAGTACTTC. This gives the protein CASSPGGMGYEQYF.

For the CDR3, the DNA is TGCGCCAGCAGCCAGAGGACAGGAGACGAGAGCTCCTATAATTCACCCCTCCACTTT. Protein: CASSQRTGDESSYNSPLHF. The chain is built from TRBV4-1 and TRBJ1-6, with TRBD1 identical over 7 bases. The CDR3 loop spans 19 amino acids. Germline CDR1 reads MGHRA; CDR2 reads YSYEKL. V shed 3 bases and J 0 bases; nucleotides not matched to a gene: 11.

This clonotype was counted between two and nine times. V usage is TRBV4-3 and J usage is TRBJ1-2, with D hard to call. The CDR3 spans 15 residues. Germline V CDR1 and CDR2: LGHNA, YSLEER. Deletions cut 4 bases from V and 2 bases from J, with 14 bases between. The CDR3 bases are TGCGCCAGCAGCCCACGCCCGGACGGAAACTATGGCTACACCTTC. Protein sequence: CASSPRPDGNYGYTF.

This clonotype was found many times. The chain combines TRBV7-2 with TRBJ2-7, with TRBD1 matching 7 bases. Unmatched junction bases numbered 11, after V lost 1 base and J lost 8 bases. This CDR3 is 15 amino acids long. Germline V gene sequence: CDR1 SGHTA, CDR2 FQGNSA. This CDR3 reads CASSLVTGASGKQYF. In nucleotides, the CDR3 is TGTGCCAGCAGCTTAGTCACAGGGGCCTCGGGCAAGCAGTACTTC.

This clonotype has at least ten counts. The rearrangement links TRBV7-2 to TRBJ1-1; weak D call: TRBD1 (6 bases). The CDR3 is 15 residues long. Trimming shortened V by 1 base and J by 11 bases, and 20 bases separated the two germline ends. CDR1 and CDR2 (germline): SGHTA, FQGNSA. Here the CDR3 DNA reads TGTGCCAGCAGCTTAGAGAGTGGGGGGGCGAGGTGGGCTTTCTTT. Its translation is CASSLESGGARWAFF.

This clonotype was seen more than once but under ten times. The chain combines TRBV27 with TRBJ2-7, with 7 bases identical to TRBD1. The trim removed 4 bases at V and 2 bases at J, leaving 5 bases unmatched. CDR3 length equals 14 residues. In germline, CDR1 is MNHEY, CDR2 SMNVEV (reference sequence). The CDR3 nucleotides are TGTGCCAGCAGTTCACCGGGACAGCCCTACGAGCAGTACGTC. Translation: CASSSPGQPYEQYV.

The table lists this clonotype with many counts. This chain joins TRBV7-9 and TRBJ1-2, with D possibly being TRBD1 (6 bases). V gave up 1 base and J gave up 4 bases, with 13 bases separating them. This CDR3 contains 15 residues. Germline V lookup: CDR1 SEHNR, CDR2 FQNEAQ (reference sequence). CDR3 loop: CASSLGGGPIYGYTF. The CDR3 DNA sequence: TGTGCCAGCAGCTTAGGTGGGGGGCCCATCTATGGCTACACCTTC.